This T cell receptor (beta chain) came from a study of shared clonotypes between healthy human individuals. Per germline, CDR1 MNHEY and CDR2 SVGAGI. The CDR3 totals 15 residues. The V gene lost 0 bases and the J gene lost 3 bases, with 11 bases spanning the gap. Naive CD8 cells, CD45RO-negative and positively selected for CCR7, excluded terminally differentiated effector memory CD45RA+ cells. Measured with immunoSEQ multiplex PCR; TCRdb has only the in-frame clones, and not every one. Of roughly 1,800,000 clones listed, approximately 94% are singletons. Sequencing was performed on naive CD8+ T cells sorted from blood. This chain uses TRBV6-5 with TRBJ1-2, with D possibly TRBD1 on 6 matching bases. The TCR comes from a man aged 18 to 30 in good health. CDR3 sequence reads: CASSYSISGDYGYTF. The DNA of the CDR3 is TGTGCCAGCAGTTACTCGATTTCAGGGGACTATGGCTACACCTTC.